A single TCR beta chain is shown here with its context. This clonotype was found a few times. Its antigen is unknown. Per-base qualities were not stored, and no clone one base away is much larger. This record belongs to a study (dated by TCRdb to about 2015). In the study overall: The study set out to test whether tumor-infiltrating Tregs in breast cancer get recruited from blood Tregs or are instead converted in situ from other CD4+ T cell subsets. Findings and caveats that apply to the study as a whole: Tumor memory CD4+ T cell TCR gene usage was found to cluster with blood and lymph node memory CD4+ cells and with lymph node naive CD4+ cells. Validation in the larger cohort was restricted to a single TCR beta V-J rearrangement rather than whole repertoires. Tumor-infiltrating Treg TCR alpha and beta sequences overlapped most with tumor naive CD4+ T cells, then with blood naive CD4+ T cells.

The germline V gene provides CDR1 MGHDK and CDR2 SYGVNS. The CDR3 spans 15 residues, from the cysteine through the phenylalanine. The retained sequence is limited to the CDR3, 45 bases, with the frame set at the first base. V drops 1 base and J drops 7 bases, leaving 11 bases in between. Full-length TCR variable regions were amplified by 5' RACE PCR with constant-region reverse primers, and semi-nested PCR with Nested Universal Primer A was subsequently performed. Using the ReliaPrep RNA Cell Miniprep System, total RNA was extracted, and the SMARTer RACE 5'/3' Kit was then used to reverse transcribe the RNA into 5'RACE-ready cDNA. Multiplex adaptors were used to barcode the full-length TCR alpha and beta libraries, which were then sequenced on an Illumina MiSeq. In the original analysis: For each of nine subset-tissue groups, sequencing data from the five patients were pooled, and the groups were then compared using unsupervised clustering of TCR gene usage. The Morisita-Horn index, with shared sequences weighted by their contribution to each repertoire, was used to calculate repertoire similarity. TCRdb reprocessing: public reads trimmed at Q25 with fastp, clones called with MiXCR, in-frame beta chains kept. Entries are consolidated by CDR3 protein sequence, retaining the most common genes and DNA. In this record, the V and J calls reflect TCRdb's handling and not the investigators' own analysis. Within this sample are approximately 40,000 distinct CDR3 sequences, with over 25% of them counted one time only. The ten largest clones take up less than 5% of the sample.

CD4+CD45RO+CD25- cells were isolated as memory CD4+ T cells. Tregs, naive and memory CD4+ T cells from tumor, blood and ipsilateral draining lymph nodes of a few breast cancer patients underwent full-length TCR alpha and beta sequencing. Tumor tissue and lymph nodes obtained from ipsilateral axillary dissection were perfused with PBS, minced and then digested with collagenase I and hyaluronidase. FACS confirmed that the sorted cell populations were more than 90% pure. Sequencing was done on a sample of tumor-infiltrating memory CD4+ T cells sorted from the breast tumor. What this sample's cell subset or site label stands for: memory CD4+ T cells, CD4+CD45RO+CD25-. The rearranged chain carries TRBV25-1 and TRBJ1-6; a confident D gene designation cannot be given. The sequence was collected from a female donor with breast cancer. This receptor has the CDR3 CASSEFGSSNSPLHF. The DNA sequence is TGTGCCAGCAGTGAATTCGGTTCCAGCAATTCACCCCTCCACTTT.